This TCR beta chain is from a study of T cells after yellow fever vaccination (dated by TCRdb to the late 2010s). In terms of the full investigation: The SMART-Seq v4 Ultra Low Input RNA kit was used to prepare libraries from fractions with low cell numbers. To follow T-cell clones before and after primary and booster YFV17D yellow fever vaccination, bulk TCR alpha and beta repertoires were sequenced over time. Two healthy male donors, one aged 18 to 30 and one aged 30 to 40 years, made up the cohort. Blood was drawn at multiple timepoints before and after primary and secondary immunization, with bulk PBMC replicates and cell subsets isolated.

This clonotype was recorded a few times. The clone's antigen remains unknown. Base qualities were left out, and no much larger clone turns up one base away. TCR cDNA was synthesized by 5'RACE template switching, through which a universal primer site and unique molecular identifiers were introduced. cDNA synthesis was primed from both the TCR alpha and TCR beta constant segments. Two PCR steps were used to amplify libraries, with sample barcodes and sequencing adapters being added in the second step. Sequencing of the libraries was done on either Illumina HiSeq 2500 (2x100 bp) or NovaSeq (2x150 bp). On the authors' methods: Reads were demultiplexed and collapsed into UMI consensus sequences with MIGEC, and V(D)J alignment was performed with MiXCR. Vaccine-responding clonotypes were identified with edgeR using replicate PBMC samples, with FDR below 0.01 and a log2 fold change above 5 up to day 15 being required. Bulk clonotypes were assigned CD4 or CD8 identity according to which sequenced CD4 or CD8 repertoire held them at higher abundance. Using fastp trimming at Q25 and MiXCR clonotype assembly, TCRdb reanalyzed the public sequencing data and kept in-frame beta chains. Each entry merges the rows of one CDR3 protein and shows their most common DNA and genes. The V and J calls here are based on TCRdb, not the publication. This sample has about 300,000 distinct CDR3 sequences in its table, and 6.5% to 8.5% of those were observed once. The top ten hold 15% to 20% of the sample.

The meaning of the sample's treatment or condition label: live attenuated yellow fever vaccine strain. At each blood-draw timepoint, two biological replicates of bulk PBMCs were collected. PBMCs were isolated from peripheral blood using a standard Ficoll-Paque protocol. RNA was extracted with TriZol from bulk PBMCs, CD4 and CD8 fractions, and dextramer-positive and dextramer-negative fractions. The germline V gene (reference sequence) supplies CDR1 SSHAT and CDR2 FNYEAQ. The CDR3 runs 13 residues from the cysteine to the phenylalanine. Only the CDR3 DNA stays, 39 bases, in frame from base 1. General study outcomes and caveats: Because abundant contaminating clonotypes from the bulk population could be contained in FACS-sorted repertoires, computational filtering was required. Because the study included only two donors, the extent to which the findings can be generalized is limited. A small fraction of clonotypes appeared in both the CD4 and CD8 compartments, likely as a result of convergent recombination. After the booster, most clones that had expanded after primary vaccination were detected again (about 97% of CD4 and around 88% of CD8), suggesting broad maintenance of memory. The secondary T-cell response was weaker than the primary response but faster, peaking on day 5 instead of day 15.

The chain is encoded by TRBV7-7 joined to TRBJ2-1, with 8 central nucleotides matching TRBD2. The sample was PBMCs, taken roughly 46 days after the first yellow fever vaccination. The receptor was isolated from a man younger than 30 who received the YFV17D yellow fever vaccine. At the DNA level, the sequence is TGTGCTAGCGGGGTAGCGGGGAACAATGAGCAGTTCTTC. Protein translation: CASGVAGNNEQFF.